This T cell receptor beta chain emerged from a study of shared clonotypes between healthy human individuals (TCRdb year 2020). In the study overall: Three men and two women, aged 18 to 49 years, made up the cohort. For each donor, CD4 naive and CD4 memory were each given three plates, CD8 naive was given two plates, and CD8 memory was given one plate. The study deeply sequenced blood TCR repertoires of about 5 healthy adults to estimate repertoire size and the extent of clonotype sharing between individuals. Different laboratories and diverse techniques were used to prepare libraries and sequence TCR repertoires, to increase sequencing depth and limit assay-specific biases. Leukapheresis yielded between about 0.9 and 9.5 billion PBMCs per donor.

The investigation overall reported the following: Even with the large sequencing depth, rarefaction of the sorted-subset datasets indicated that sequencing was incomplete. Pairwise subsampling indicated that sequencing depth was expected to affect the degree of clonotype sharing among donors. Naive subsets generally had larger estimated clonotype richness than memory subsets did. Sampling was restricted to blood, and TCR repertoires in tissues likely differ from the TCR repertoires found in blood. The small number of donors limited the genetic and exposure-history diversity represented. Compared with non-shared clonotypes, the clonotypes found in all four sorted-subset donors had higher generation probabilities. When a few donors were compared, the shared fraction of clonotypes was roughly 4.8% for naive CD4, 3% to 4% for naive CD8, more than 2% for memory CD4, and 0.4% for memory CD8.

Using the deep immunoSEQ assay, TCR CDR3 regions were amplified from genomic DNA by multiplex PCR. Extracted genomic DNA from each cell subset was distributed evenly across all wells of several immunoSEQ 96-well plates, and each plate was treated as a replicate. For sorted subsets, around 200 ng genomic DNA, equal to tens of thousands of T cell genomes, was loaded into each replicate PCR. Purified libraries were quantified with a Qubit 3.0 fluorometer, sized on a Bioanalyzer 2100, and re-quantified with the KAPA Library Quantification kit. Every immunoSEQ 96-well plate was sequenced on a dedicated single-read 150-cycle Illumina NextSeq 550 flow cell. Processing in the source paper ran as follows. Because the immunoSEQ output included only junctional sequences and no quality scores, the filtering could not be the same as the filtering used for full-length reads. To assign V/J genes and CDR3, sequences were annotated using PyIR, a Python wrapper for IgBLAST v1.9, with IMGT germline references. Reads were removed for weak V/J assignments (E-value above 1e-6), missing CDR3, stop codons, out-of-frame junctions, or ambiguous translated residues. V3J clonotypes were defined as sequences sharing an identical inferred V gene, J gene, and CDR3 amino acid sequence. To compute the percentage overlap between repertoires, the number of shared unique clonotypes was divided by the size of the smaller repertoire. Three approaches were used to assess repertoire richness: RTK rarefaction, the Chao1 estimator, and Recon v2.1 estimates of unobserved clonotypes. For all TCRbeta clonotypes obtained by the gDNA method from several donors, generation probabilities were computed with OLGA. Not all clones reach the TCRdb copy of this immuneACCESS table, which keeps in-frame sequences only. Checked studies attribute under half of the gap to unresolved V genes and leave the rest unexplained. That table supplies the V and J calls and clone size; D and trimming were determined from the DNA. The sample table contains about 1.5 million clones; only one count was recorded for 95% to 99% of them. The top ten clonotypes cover roughly 0.45% of the sample.

Donors were healthy HIV-negative adults with no recently reported acute infections or vaccinations. Every donor was a Caucasian adult residing in Nashville, Tennessee, USA. CD4+ T cells were enriched by magnetic negative selection; naive cells were then positively selected on CD45RA, and the negative fraction formed the memory subset. Blood was obtained by leukapheresis, after which PBMCs were separated by Ficoll-Histopaque density gradient centrifugation and cryopreserved in liquid nitrogen vapor phase. Analytical flow cytometry was used to check the purity and quantity of every magnetically sorted T cell population. Each sorted fraction had its genomic DNA isolated and then quantified by UV absorbance on a Nanodrop 2000c. Concerning this clone: Its antigen specificity is not known. Base qualities are not recorded, but no much larger clone differs from it by a single base.

Trimming leaves V shorter by 4 bases and J shorter by 0 bases, with the junction holding 6 bases beyond the gene matches. Including the terminal cysteine and phenylalanine, the CDR3 comprises 16 residues. Of the read, only the CDR3 DNA is kept; its 48 bases are in frame from base 1. From a lookup of the germline V gene, CDR1 and CDR2 are KGHSH and LQKENI. The rearranged segments are TRBV18 and TRBJ1-3; 7 bases in the junction line up with TRBD1. Sequenced input: naive CD4+ T cells sorted from blood. The cell subset or site label corresponds to: CD45RA+ positively selected. This clonotype was sampled from a man aged 30 to 45 in good health. The sequence in DNA is TGTGCCAGCTCACAACCCGGGACAGTCTCTGGAAACACCATATATTTT. Translated, this is CASSQPGTVSGNTIYF.